Presented here are 18 T cell receptor beta chains from one specimen sequenced in a study of blood T cell repertoires in COVID-19. Using immunoSEQ multiplex PCR, the repertoire was profiled, and TCRdb retains in-frame clones only, with some absent. Of roughly 180,000 clones listed, under 90% are singletons. Sequencing was done on a sample of peripheral blood. The receptors come from a human donor in a cohort sampled during active COVID-19.

This clone appeared once. The rearrangement joins TRBV19 to TRBJ2-3; D is unclear. Germline V lookup: CDR1 LNHDA, CDR2 SQIVND (reference sequence). With 4 bases removed from V and 2 bases from J, the gap between germline ends came to 19 bases. This CDR3 contains 17 residues. CDR3 in DNA: TGTGCCAGTAGTACTACTATACGGAGACTGACCACAGATACGCAGTATTTT. Amino acids: CASSTTIRRLTTDTQYF. Together with reference TRBV19 and TRBJ2-3, the CDR3 gives the full variable domain: DGGITQSPKYLFRKEGQNVTLSCEQNLNHDAMYWYRQDPGQGLRLIYYSQIVNDFQKGDIAEGYSVSREKKESFPLTVTSAQKNPTAFYLCASSTTIRRLTTDTQYFGPGTRLTVL.

In regard to this clone: Germline is not matched at one junction end, which may reflect a read error. This chain joins TRBV11-2 and TRBJ2-1, with 11 bases that match TRBD1. The germline gives CDR1 SGHAT, CDR2 FQNNGV. The CDR3 sequence is 15 residues long. The CDR3 loop reads CTSSWDRGAYNEQFF. Written as DNA, the CDR3 is TGTACCAGCAGCTGGGACAGGGGGGCCTACAATGAGCAGTTCTTC.

The chain recombines TRBV12-5 with TRBJ1-1; D remains unclear. V was trimmed by 0 bases and J by 5 bases, leaving 13 bases between them. This CDR3 region has 15 residues. Germline V gene data show CDR1 as LGHNT and CDR2 as FRNRAP. CDR3 residues: CASGLVFGVQTEAFF. In nucleotides, the CDR3 is TGTGCTAGTGGTTTGGTTTTCGGGGTTCAGACTGAAGCTTTCTTT.

The CDR3 loop reads CATQTGQTNTGELFF. CDR3 DNA: TGTGCCACCCAGACAGGGCAGACAAACACCGGGGAGCTGTTTTTT. The rearrangement uses TRBV19 and TRBJ2-2; 7 bases agree with TRBD1. The CDR3 covers 15 residues. V lost 10 bases, J lost 2 bases, and 10 bases stayed unmatched. Germline-derived CDR1 and CDR2 are LNHDA and SQIVND (reference sequence).

The CDR3: CSVVEGAINEQFF. The DNA for the CDR3 is TGCAGCGTTGTGGAGGGGGCAATTAATGAGCAGTTCTTC. The chain has TRBV29-1 and TRBJ2-1; the D gene is possibly TRBD1 (7 bases). Per the germline V gene, CDR1 is SQVTM and CDR2 is ANQGSEA. The ends were cut back, 4 bases at V and 7 bases at J, with 14 bases in the middle. The CDR3 spans 13 residues.

This clone was recorded a few times. The rearrangement uses TRBV12-3 or TRBV12-4 and TRBJ1-5; D is possibly TRBD1 (6 bases). CDR3 size: 13 residues. With 2 bases removed from V and 4 bases from J, the gap between germline ends came to 6 bases. Here the CDR3 reads CASSLRGNQPQHF. In DNA form, the CDR3 reads TGTGCCAGCAGTTTAAGGGGGAATCAGCCCCAGCATTTT.

The chain couples TRBV9 to TRBJ1-4; 7 nucleotides line up with TRBD1. Germline CDR1 reads SGDLS; CDR2 reads YYNGEE. Losses at the gene ends were 5 bases for V and 7 bases for J; bases not matched to a gene: 8. The CDR3 has 14 residues. The CDR3 protein is CASSQTGAGEKLFF. In DNA, the CDR3 is TGTGCCAGCAGTCAAACAGGGGCCGGTGAAAAACTGTTTTTT.

The chain employs TRBV12-3 or TRBV12-4 and TRBJ1-1; D uncertain. Trimming cost V 2 bases and J 1 base, with 5 bases left between them. The length of the CDR3 is 13 residues. In DNA, the CDR3 is TGTGCCAGCAGTTTATATCGGAACACTGAAGCTTTCTTT. Protein sequence: CASSLYRNTEAFF.

This chain joins TRBV7-9 and TRBJ1-1; the D is unclear. This CDR3 has 14 residues. Germline assignment: CDR1 SEHNR and CDR2 FQNEAQ (reference sequence). V dropped 1 base and J dropped 1 base, with 7 bases sitting between them. The CDR3, as DNA: TGTGCCAGCAGCTTAGTGGCGGCGAACACTGAAGCTTTCTTT. Its translation: CASSLVAANTEAFF.

This clone was recorded a few times. J is TRBJ2-1 and V is TRBV5-1; D may be TRBD1 (5 bases). The CDR3 is 13 residues long. Germline CDR1 SGHRS, CDR2 YFSETQ. Trimming took off 1 base at V and 4 bases at J, with 6 bases between the two ends. The CDR3 coding sequence is TGCGCCAGCAGCTTGAGACAGTACAATGAGCAGTTCTTC. Its protein product is CASSLRQYNEQFF.

CDR3 region: CATSRDIGQGYEQYF. CDR3 bases: TGTGCCACCAGCAGAGATATCGGACAGGGCTACGAGCAGTACTTC. This chain connects TRBV15 to TRBJ2-7; 8 bases are a match to TRBD1. Trimming cost V 0 bases and J 3 bases; bases outside gene matches: 4. Germline CDR1 is LNHNV and CDR2 is YYDKDF (reference sequence). CDR3 size: 15 residues.

J is TRBJ1-1 and V is TRBV2, with D possibly being TRBD1 (6 bases). The CDR3 covers 15 residues. CDR1 and CDR2 from the germline V gene are SNHLY and FYNNEI. Trimming took off 4 bases at V and 2 bases at J, with 14 bases between the two ends. This CDR3 reads CASSGGGQINTEAFF. The CDR3 bases are TGTGCCAGCAGTGGGGGGGGCCAAATTAACACTGAAGCTTTCTTT.

The V call is TRBV19, the J call TRBJ2-7, with 11 bases aligning to TRBD1. In germline, CDR1 is LNHDA, CDR2 SQIVND (reference sequence). The CDR3 totals 16 residues. The junction had 8 bases not matched to a gene; V was cut back by 5 bases and J by 2 bases. CDR3 protein: CASSPLGDRGAYEQYF. The CDR3 region has the DNA TGTGCCAGTAGTCCCTTAGGGGACAGGGGGGCCTACGAGCAGTACTTC.

The rearrangement links TRBV10-1 to TRBJ2-3, with D possibly matching TRBD2 (7 bases). The CDR3 loop spans 16 amino acids. V was clipped by 1 base and J by 3 bases, with 14 bases between them. Germline V lookup: CDR1 WNHNN, CDR2 SYGVQD (reference sequence). The CDR3 loop is CASSEYEGGSTDTQYF. CDR3 coding DNA: TGCGCCAGCAGTGAGTACGAGGGGGGGTCAACAGATACGCAGTATTTT.

The rearrangement links TRBV27 to TRBJ1-1; 7 nucleotides agree with TRBD1. Germline V gene data show CDR1 as MNHEY and CDR2 as SMNVEV (reference sequence). Germline trimming cut 2 bases from V and 7 bases from J; bases unmatched to any gene: 4. The CDR3 runs to 13 residues. CDR3 in DNA: TGTGCCAGCAGTTTAACTACAGGGGTTGAAGCTTTCTTT. Translation gives CASSLTTGVEAFF.

The chain employs TRBV19 and TRBJ1-1; D not resolved. Germline V gene lookup returns CDR1 LNHDA and CDR2 SQIVND (reference sequence). The CDR3 extends over 13 amino acids. V was clipped by 3 bases and J by 4 bases, with 9 bases between them. DNA for the CDR3: TGTGCCAGTAGTATGGGCCGAAGCACTGAAGCTTTCTTT. Protein sequence: CASSMGRSTEAFF.

The V and J genes are TRBV10-3 and TRBJ1-1; possible D gene TRBD1, 5 bases. The CDR3 totals 15 residues. Trimming removed 3 bases from V and 0 bases from J, with 11 bases in between. The germline V gene encodes CDR1 ENHRY and CDR2 SYGVKD. As DNA, the CDR3 is TGTGCCATCAGTGATTCCCCAGGGCTGAACACTGAAGCTTTCTTT. Its protein product is CAISDSPGLNTEAFF.

The J gene is TRBJ1-1, the V gene TRBV5-1; D remains ambiguous. Germline V gene sequence: CDR1 SGHRS, CDR2 YFSETQ. V was clipped by 7 bases and J by 0 bases, with 13 bases between them. The CDR3 length is 14 residues. CDR3 DNA sequence: TGCGCCAGCGCCTCAGGAAGGTTGAACACTGAAGCTTTCTTT. It encodes CASASGRLNTEAFF.